This T cell receptor beta chain was observed in a study of blood T cell repertoires in COVID-19. The CDR3 covers 11 residues. Germline CDR1 is SNHLY and CDR2 is FYNNEI. Measured with immunoSEQ multiplex PCR; TCRdb has only the in-frame clones, and not every one. Among a few hundred thousand clones listed, 80% to 90% were seen once. As regards this clone: At one of its ends the junction is not consistent with the germline gene, which may arise from a read error.

This sequence joins TRBV2 and TRBJ2-7, with TRBD1 matching 9 bases. Source material: PBMCs or T cells enriched from blood (not recorded which). The clonotype was recovered from a woman aged 25 to 39 who had recovered from COVID-19. In DNA form, the CDR3 reads TGTGCCAGCAGTCAGAGGGACAGGGATCTCTTC. Amino acids: CASSQRDRDLF.